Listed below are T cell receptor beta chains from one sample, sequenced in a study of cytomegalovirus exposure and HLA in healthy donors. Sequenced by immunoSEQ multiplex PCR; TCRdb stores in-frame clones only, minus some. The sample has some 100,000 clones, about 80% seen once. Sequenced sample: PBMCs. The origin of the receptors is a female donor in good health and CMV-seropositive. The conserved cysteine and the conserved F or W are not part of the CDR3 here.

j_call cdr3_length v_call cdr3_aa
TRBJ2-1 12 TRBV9 ASSVLRENNEQF
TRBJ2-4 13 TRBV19 ASNQGSGAKNIQY
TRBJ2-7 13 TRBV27 ASSLRGGSGYEQY
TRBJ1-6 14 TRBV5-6 ASSSTTGTANSPLH
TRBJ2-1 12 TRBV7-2 ASSTGALLGEQF
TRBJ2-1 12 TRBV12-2 ASRFSSSNNEQF
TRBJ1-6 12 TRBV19 ASNWGTDNSPLH
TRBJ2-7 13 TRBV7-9 ASSLRSGSNYEQY
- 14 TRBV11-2 ASSLGASRGAYEQY
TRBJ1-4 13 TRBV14 ASSQVGVGGEKLF
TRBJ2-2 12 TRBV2 ASRSQGVLGELF
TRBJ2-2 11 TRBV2 ASSEDLAGELF
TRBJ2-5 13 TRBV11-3 ASSPSPGATETQY
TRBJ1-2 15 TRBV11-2 ASSLDLRRGKNYGYT
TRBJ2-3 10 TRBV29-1 SVESNRDTQY
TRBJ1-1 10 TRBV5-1 ASSSGYTEAF
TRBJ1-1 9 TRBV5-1 ASAGEGEAF
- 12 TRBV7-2 ASSLGTAPYEQY
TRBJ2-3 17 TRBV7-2 ASGGWGLAGGIAGDTQY
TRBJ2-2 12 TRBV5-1 ASTRTGNTGELF
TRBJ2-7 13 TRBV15 ATSRDPVEGYEQY
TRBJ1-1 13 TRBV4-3 ASSLQTALNTEAF
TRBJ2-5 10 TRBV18 ASSPGTETQY
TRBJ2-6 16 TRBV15 ATSSPGQGGLGANVLT
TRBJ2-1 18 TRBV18 ASSPPGLAGGQSSYNEQF
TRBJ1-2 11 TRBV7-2 ASSVQGPYGYT
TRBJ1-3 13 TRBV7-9 ASSLTGSSGNTIY
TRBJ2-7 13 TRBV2 ASSVGSRRSGEQY
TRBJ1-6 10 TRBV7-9 ASSLGGTPLH
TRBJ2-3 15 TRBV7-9 ASSLARPGLLGDTQY
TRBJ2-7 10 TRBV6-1 ASSIGGYEQY
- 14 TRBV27 ASRSRRDRGHHEQY
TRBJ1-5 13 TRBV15 ATSRDVQANQPQH
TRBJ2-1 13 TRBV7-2 ASRTGLAGRNEQF
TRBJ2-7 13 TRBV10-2 ASSGLAGVSYEQY
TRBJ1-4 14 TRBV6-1 ASSEIGQHANEKLF
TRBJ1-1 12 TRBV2 ASRRVTGNTEAF
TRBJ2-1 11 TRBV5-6 ASSQTGYNEQF
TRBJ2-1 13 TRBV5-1 ASSLASASGNEQF
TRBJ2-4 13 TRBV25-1 ASSEFKGVKNIQY
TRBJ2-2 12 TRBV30 AWSGSPNTGELF
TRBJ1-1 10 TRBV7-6 ASSQGNTEAF
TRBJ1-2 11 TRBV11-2 ASSFYRDYGYT
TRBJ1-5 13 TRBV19 ASSIAQGATQPQH
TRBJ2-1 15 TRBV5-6 ASSRGAGGISLNEQF
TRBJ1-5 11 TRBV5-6 ASSLAGQGAQH
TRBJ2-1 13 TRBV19 ASSIGGSSGNEQF
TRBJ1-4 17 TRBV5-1 ASSLVWSQGTATNEKLF
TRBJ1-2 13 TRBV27 ASSFGQGSIVGYT
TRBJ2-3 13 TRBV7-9 ASPGATTFDHTQY
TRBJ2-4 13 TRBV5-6 ASSQDRGRKNIQY
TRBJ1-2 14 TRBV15 ATSRDPTAGTYGYT
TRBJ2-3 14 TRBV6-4 ASSDSRLAGRDTQY
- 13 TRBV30 AWSVGQTRTYEQY
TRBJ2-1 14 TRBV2 ASSEALGQGINEQF
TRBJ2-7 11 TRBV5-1 ASTGELVYEQY